Presented here are 8 T cell receptor beta chains from one specimen sequenced in a study of identical twins. One entry per CDR3 protein results from TCRdb running MiXCR on the 5' RACE reads. The data contain 1.5 million to 2 million distinct CDR3 sequences, about 32% of them singletons. The sequencing input was cord blood. The receptors here all came from a newborn girl in good health.

This clonotype appeared many times. The chain combines TRBV4-2 with TRBJ2-7, with D hard to call. The CDR3 extends over 15 amino acids. CDR1 and CDR2 from the germline V gene are LGHNA and YNFKEQ. V was pared by 4 bases and J by 2 bases, with 15 bases between. The CDR3 region has the DNA TGTGCCAGCAGCCTTCATCCGGGTTCTACCTACGAGCAGTACTTC. Translated: CASSLHPGSTYEQYF.

This clonotype was counted between two and nine times. The V gene is TRBV5-1, the J gene TRBJ1-3; no definite D call. V was clipped by 5 bases and J by 2 bases, with 8 bases between them. Germline CDR1 reads SGHRS; CDR2 reads YFSETQ. CDR3 length: 13 residues. The CDR3 DNA sequence: TGCGCCAGCAGTGCCGGGCCTGGAAACACCATATATTTT. Its protein is CASSAGPGNTIYF.

This chain connects TRBV19 to TRBJ2-4, with D possibly TRBD2 on 5 matching bases. The end of the DNA fits TRBJ2-7 better, so the J call may be wrong. Germline V gene lookup returns CDR1 LNHDA and CDR2 SQIVND (reference sequence). The CDR3 totals 14 residues. CDR3 region: CASSLDWLSYEQYF. The CDR3 bases are TGTGCCAGTAGTCTGGACTGGCTGTCCTACGAGCAGTACTTC.

This clonotype was observed a few times. The chain uses TRBV5-6 and TRBJ2-3; a weak D match, TRBD2 (6 bases). From germline, CDR1 is SGHDT and CDR2 YYEEEE. The length of the CDR3 is 16 residues. V lost 1 base and J lost 1, with 13 bases in between. The CDR3 loop reads CASSLRRDRGTDTQYF. The DNA for the CDR3 is TGTGCCAGCAGCTTGAGGCGGGATAGAGGCACAGATACGCAGTATTTT.

The table lists this clonotype with a few counts. J is TRBJ1-1 and V is TRBV30; D is undetermined. The CDR3 consists of 13 residues. The V end was cut by 0 bases, the J end by 3 bases, with 8 bases between. CDR1 and CDR2 (germline): GTSNPN, SVGIG (reference sequence). The CDR3 sequence: CAWSVWGDTEAFF. CDR3 nucleotide sequence: TGTGCCTGGAGTGTATGGGGTGACACTGAAGCTTTCTTT.

This clonotype was seen repeatedly, ten times or more. The chain couples TRBV7-9 to TRBJ2-1; D is ambiguous. The CDR3 has 16 residues. Germline CDR1 reads SEHNR; CDR2 reads FQNEAQ (reference sequence). The V end was cut by 5 bases, the J end by 8 bases, with 22 bases between. DNA of the CDR3: TGTGCCAGCAGCCCCCACTCCGGGCAAATATTTTATGAGCAGTTCTTC. Protein: CASSPHSGQIFYEQFF.

This sequence joins TRBV27 and TRBJ2-5, with D possibly TRBD2 on 7 matching bases. This CDR3 is built from 19 residues. Germline V lookup: CDR1 MNHEY, CDR2 SMNVEV (reference sequence). V dropped 7 bases and J dropped 11 bases, with 38 bases sitting between them. The CDR3 coding sequence is TGTGCCAGCAAGCTTCTCGGACGGCGGGGGAGTGGGAGGGACAATGAGCAGTACTTC. The encoded protein is CASKLLGRRGSGRDNEQYF.

This clonotype has a handful of counts. V and J are TRBV11-2 and TRBJ2-3; 12 nucleotides agree with TRBD1. Germline trimming cut 10 bases from V and 1 base from J; bases unmatched to any gene: 3. CDR3 size: 14 residues. The V gene's germline CDR1 is SGHAT and CDR2 FQNNGV. CDR3 in DNA: TGTGCCACCCGGGACAGGGGGCGCACAGATACGCAGTATTTT. This sequence encodes CATRDRGRTDTQYF.